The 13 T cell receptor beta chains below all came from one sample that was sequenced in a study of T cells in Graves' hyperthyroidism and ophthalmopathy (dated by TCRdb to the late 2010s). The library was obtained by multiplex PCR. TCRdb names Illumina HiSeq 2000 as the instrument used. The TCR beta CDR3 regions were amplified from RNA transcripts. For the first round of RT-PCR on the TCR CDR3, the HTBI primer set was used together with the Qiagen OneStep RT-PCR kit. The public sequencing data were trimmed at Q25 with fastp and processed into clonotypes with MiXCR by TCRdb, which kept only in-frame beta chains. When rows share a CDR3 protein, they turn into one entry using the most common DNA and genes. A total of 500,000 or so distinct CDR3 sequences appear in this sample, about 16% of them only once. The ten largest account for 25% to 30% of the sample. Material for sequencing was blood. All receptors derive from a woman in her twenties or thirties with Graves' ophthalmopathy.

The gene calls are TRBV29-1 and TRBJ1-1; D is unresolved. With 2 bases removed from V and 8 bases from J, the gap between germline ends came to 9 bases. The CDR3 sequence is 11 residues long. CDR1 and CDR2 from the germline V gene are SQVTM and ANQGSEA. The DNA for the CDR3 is TGCAGCGTTGAAAGGCCTGGGGAAGCTTTCTTT. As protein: CSVERPGEAFF.

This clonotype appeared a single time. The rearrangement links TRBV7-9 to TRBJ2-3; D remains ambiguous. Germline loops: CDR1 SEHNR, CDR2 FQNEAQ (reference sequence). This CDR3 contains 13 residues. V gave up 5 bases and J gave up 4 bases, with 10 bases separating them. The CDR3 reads CASSPVVADTQYF. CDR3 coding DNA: TGTGCCAGCAGCCCGGTAGTCGCAGATACGCAGTATTTT.

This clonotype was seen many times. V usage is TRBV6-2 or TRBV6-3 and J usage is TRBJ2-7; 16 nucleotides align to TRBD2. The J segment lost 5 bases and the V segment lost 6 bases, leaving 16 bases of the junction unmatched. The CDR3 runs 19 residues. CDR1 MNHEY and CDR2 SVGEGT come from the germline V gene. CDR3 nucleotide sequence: TGTGCCAGCAGCCGCCGGGGCGGTGGGACTAGCGGGAGGGTCCACGAGCAGTACTTC. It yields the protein CASSRRGGGTSGRVHEQYF.

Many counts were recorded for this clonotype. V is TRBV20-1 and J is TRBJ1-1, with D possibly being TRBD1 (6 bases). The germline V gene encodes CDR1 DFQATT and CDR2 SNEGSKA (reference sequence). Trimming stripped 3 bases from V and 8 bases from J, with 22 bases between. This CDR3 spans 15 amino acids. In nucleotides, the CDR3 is TGCAGTGCTAGTAATCGGGGGGGCGCGTCATGGGAAGCTTTCTTT. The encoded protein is CSASNRGGASWEAFF.

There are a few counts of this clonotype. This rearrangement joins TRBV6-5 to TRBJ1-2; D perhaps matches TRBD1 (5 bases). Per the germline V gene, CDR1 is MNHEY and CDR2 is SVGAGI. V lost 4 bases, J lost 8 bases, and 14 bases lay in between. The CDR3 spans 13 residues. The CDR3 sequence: CASSLEGASGYTF. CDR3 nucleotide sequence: TGTGCCAGCAGTTTGGAAGGGGCAAGCGGCTACACCTTC.

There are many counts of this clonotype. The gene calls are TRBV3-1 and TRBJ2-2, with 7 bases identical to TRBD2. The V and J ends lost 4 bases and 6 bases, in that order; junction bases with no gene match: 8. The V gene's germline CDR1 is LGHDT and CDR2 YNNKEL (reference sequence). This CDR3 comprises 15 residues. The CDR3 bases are TGTGCCAGCAGCCGAGAGCGGGGAGGTTCCGGGGAGCTGTTTTTT. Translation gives CASSRERGGSGELFF.

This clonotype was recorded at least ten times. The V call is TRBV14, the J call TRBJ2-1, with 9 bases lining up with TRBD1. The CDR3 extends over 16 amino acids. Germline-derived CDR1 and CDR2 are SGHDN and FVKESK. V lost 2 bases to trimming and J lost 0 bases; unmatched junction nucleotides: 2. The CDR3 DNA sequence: TGTGCCAGCAGCCAAACAGGGGGCGGCTCCTACAATGAGCAGTTCTTC. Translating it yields CASSQTGGGSYNEQFF.

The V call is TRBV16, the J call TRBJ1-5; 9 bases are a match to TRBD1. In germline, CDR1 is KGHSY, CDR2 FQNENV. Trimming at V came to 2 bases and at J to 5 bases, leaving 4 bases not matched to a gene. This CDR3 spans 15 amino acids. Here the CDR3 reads CASSQGDREDQPQHF. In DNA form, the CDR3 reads TGTGCCAGCAGCCAAGGGGACAGGGAAGATCAGCCCCAGCATTTT. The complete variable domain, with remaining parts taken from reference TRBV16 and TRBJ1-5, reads GEEVAQTPKHLVRGEGQKAKLYCAPIKGHSYVFWYQQVLKNEFKFLISFQNENVFDETGMPKERFSAKCLPNSPCSLEIQATKLEDSAVYFCASSQGDREDQPQHFGDGTRLSIL.

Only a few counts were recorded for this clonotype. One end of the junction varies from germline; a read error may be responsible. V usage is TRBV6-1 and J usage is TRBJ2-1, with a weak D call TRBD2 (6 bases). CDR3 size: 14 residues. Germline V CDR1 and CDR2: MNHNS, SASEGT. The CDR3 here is CASSKRAGRNEQSF. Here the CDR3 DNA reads TGTGCCAGCAGTAAAAGGGCGGGACGGAATGAGCAGTCCTTC.

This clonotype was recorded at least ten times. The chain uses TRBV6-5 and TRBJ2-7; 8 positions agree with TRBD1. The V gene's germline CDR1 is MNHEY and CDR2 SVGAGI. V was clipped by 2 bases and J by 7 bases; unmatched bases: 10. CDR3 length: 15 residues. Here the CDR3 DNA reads TGTGCCAGCAGTTACGACCGGGACAGGAAAGGGGAGCAGTACTTC. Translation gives CASSYDRDRKGEQYF.

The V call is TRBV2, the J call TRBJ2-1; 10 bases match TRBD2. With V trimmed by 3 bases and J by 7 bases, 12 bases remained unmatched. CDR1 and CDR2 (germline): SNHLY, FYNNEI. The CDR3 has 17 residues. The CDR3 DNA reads TGTGCCAGCAGTGAGCGAACGAAAGCGGGAGGGGATAATGAGCAGTTCTTC. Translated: CASSERTKAGGDNEQFF.

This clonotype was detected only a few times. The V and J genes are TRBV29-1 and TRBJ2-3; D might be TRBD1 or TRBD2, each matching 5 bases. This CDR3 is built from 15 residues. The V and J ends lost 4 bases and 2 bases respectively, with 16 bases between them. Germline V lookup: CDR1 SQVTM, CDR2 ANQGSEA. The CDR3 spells CSVVGTRGVTDTQYF. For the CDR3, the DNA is TGCAGCGTTGTGGGGACCCGGGGAGTCACAGATACGCAGTATTTT.

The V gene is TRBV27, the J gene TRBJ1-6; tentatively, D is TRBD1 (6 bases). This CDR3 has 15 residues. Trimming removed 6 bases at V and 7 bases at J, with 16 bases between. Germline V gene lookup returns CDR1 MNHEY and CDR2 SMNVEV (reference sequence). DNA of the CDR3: TGTGCCAGCAGGCTGGCGGGGGCGCTAAATTCACCCCTCCACTTT. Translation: CASRLAGALNSPLHF.